The rows below give T cell receptor beta chains drawn from one sample of a study of cytomegalovirus exposure and HLA in healthy donors. This table comes from immunoSEQ multiplex PCR, and its TCRdb copy is limited to in-frame clones, with some not included. The top ten hold roughly 1.3% of the sample, which has 210,000 or so clones, 75% to 90% seen once. Sequencing was carried out using PBMCs. These receptors came from a man between 25 and 39 years old in good health and CMV-seronegative. Each CDR3 is given with its conserved first and last residue. The D gene is left open where the match is weak. Clone size appears in some rows only: once, few, many, or a class for an expanded clone.

>-|-|TRBJ2-3|TRBV7-9
CASDGGTDTQYF
TGTGCCAGCGACGGGGGCACAGATACGCAGTATTTT
>TRBD2|once|TRBJ2-1|TRBV9
CASSVGGGYNEQFF
TGTGCCAGCAGCGTTGGCGGGGGGTACAATGAGCAGTTCTTC
>-|few|TRBJ2-1|TRBV4-2
CASSQTDKDNEQFF
TGTGCCAGCAGCCAAACCGACAAAGACAATGAGCAGTTCTTC
>-|-|TRBJ1-4|TRBV28
CASRTGTPEKLFF
TGTGCCAGCAGAACCGGGACACCTGAAAAACTGTTTTTT
>-|-|TRBJ2-1|TRBV11-2
CASSLVRGSYNEQFF
TGTGCCAGCAGCTTAGTCCGGGGCTCCTACAATGAGCAGTTCTTC
>-|-|TRBJ1-2|TRBV30
CAWTSAGGLGYTF
TGTGCCTGGACCTCCGCGGGAGGTTTAGGCTACACCTTC
>TRBD1|-|TRBJ2-7|TRBV19
CASSINRGINEQYF
TGTGCCAGTAGTATAAACAGGGGGATCAACGAGCAGTACTTC
>TRBD1|-|TRBJ2-5|TRBV6-5
CASRPTRTGRETQYF
TGTGCCAGCAGACCAACCCGGACAGGGCGAGAGACCCAGTACTTC
>TRBD1|-|TRBJ1-4|TRBV6-5
CASRDRGSNEKLFF
TGTGCCAGCAGAGACAGGGGGTCGAATGAAAAACTGTTTTTT
>TRBD1|-|TRBJ1-5|TRBV9
CASSVGSGGLFQPQHF
TGTGCCAGCAGCGTAGGTTCAGGGGGCTTGTTTCAGCCCCAGCATTTT
>TRBD1|once|TRBJ2-1|TRBV27
CASSSGTGGRNEQFF
TGTGCCAGCAGTTCCGGGACAGGGGGTCGGAATGAGCAGTTCTTC
>TRBD1|-|TRBJ1-5|TRBV19
CASSPGTGARQPQHF
TGTGCCAGTAGTCCCGGGACAGGGGCGAGGCAGCCCCAGCATTTT
>-|-|TRBJ1-2|TRBV7-2
CASSLGIGGGQAGGYTF
TGTGCCAGCAGCTTAGGCATCGGTGGGGGCCAGGCGGGCGGCTACACCTTC
>-|-|TRBJ1-2|TRBV5-4
CASSPWGGNNYGYTF
TGTGCCAGCAGCCCCTGGGGGGGGAATAACTATGGCTACACCTTC
>-|-|TRBJ1-5|TRBV6-1
CASSEVWQFSNQPQHF
TGTGCCAGCAGTGAAGTTTGGCAGTTTAGCAATCAGCCCCAGCATTTT
>-|-|TRBJ2-7|TRBV5-1
CASSFRSGSYEQYF
TGCGCCAGCAGCTTCCGGAGCGGGTCCTACGAGCAGTACTTC
>TRBD1|-|TRBJ1-5|TRBV2
CASRGQVTNQPQHF
TGTGCCAGCAGAGGACAGGTAACTAATCAGCCCCAGCATTTT
>-|few|TRBJ2-7|TRBV5-1
CASSVGTGRGAYF
TGCGCCAGCAGCGTCGGGACAGGCCGGGGGGCGTACTTC
>-|-|TRBJ2-7|TRBV28
CASRREIPYEQYF
TGTGCCAGCAGGAGGGAGATCCCCTACGAGCAGTACTTC
>-|-|TRBJ2-5|TRBV30
CAWRPWTETQYF
TGTGCCTGGAGGCCTTGGACTGAGACCCAGTACTTC
>-|-|TRBJ2-3|TRBV6-1
CASSEKQTRREDTQYF
TGTGCCAGCAGTGAAAAGCAAACTAGACGTGAGGATACGCAGTATTTT
>-|-|TRBJ2-7|TRBV28
CATHPFRDKVYEQYF
TGTGCCACCCACCCCTTCCGGGATAAAGTCTACGAGCAGTACTTC
>-|-|TRBJ2-2|TRBV6-1
CASSEALLFTGELFF
TGTGCCAGCAGTGAAGCTCTTCTTTTCACCGGGGAGCTGTTTTTT
>-|-|TRBJ1-2|TRBV14
CASSQAKGDRGDYGYTF
TGTGCCAGCAGCCAAGCAAAGGGAGACCGAGGCGACTATGGCTACACCTTC
>TRBD2|-|TRBJ2-7|TRBV9
CASSVEAGGTYEQYF
TGTGCCAGCAGCGTAGAGGCGGGGGGAACCTACGAGCAGTACTTC
>-|-|TRBJ2-7|TRBV2
CASSELAGIGYYEQYF
TGTGCCAGCAGTGAGTTGGCAGGGATTGGCTATTACGAGCAGTACTTC
>-|-|TRBJ2-3|TRBV18
CASSPPVANTDTQYF
TGTGCCAGCTCACCACCAGTAGCGAACACAGATACGCAGTATTTT
>-|-|TRBJ1-1|TRBV5-5
CASSSRGGVTEAFF
TGTGCCAGCAGCTCGCGGGGAGGAGTCACTGAAGCTTTCTTT
>TRBD1|-|TRBJ1-1|TRBV7-9
CASSDSGTGGPEAFF
TGTGCCAGCAGCGATTCCGGGACAGGGGGGCCCGAAGCTTTCTTT
>-|-|TRBJ1-1|TRBV2
CASSGGGMNTEAFF
TGTGCCAGCAGTGGGGGCGGGATGAACACTGAAGCTTTCTTT
>TRBD1|-|TRBJ1-2|TRBV5-1
CASSYGTVLNYGYTF
TGCGCCAGCTCATACGGGACAGTCCTTAACTATGGCTACACCTTC
>-|-|TRBJ1-1|TRBV28
CASSLIGRMNTEAFF
TGTGCCAGCAGTTTGATTGGCAGGATGAACACTGAAGCTTTCTTT
>-|-|TRBJ2-2|TRBV6-1
CASSTRGQNTGELFF
TGTGCCAGCAGTACCCGGGGACAGAACACCGGGGAGCTGTTTTTT
>TRBD2|-|TRBJ2-7|TRBV19
CASSIFSGSYEQYF
TGTGCCAGTAGTATATTTAGCGGGAGTTACGAGCAGTACTTC
>TRBD2|-|TRBJ2-1|TRBV4-2
CASSQTSGTSGGVDEQFF
TGTGCCAGCAGCCAAACGTCCGGGACTAGCGGGGGGGTGGATGAGCAGTTCTTC
>TRBD1|-|TRBJ1-5|TRBV19
CASSIGDSQPQHF
TGTGCCAGTAGTATAGGGGACAGTCAGCCCCAGCATTTT
>-|-|TRBJ2-1|TRBV2
CASRPADGVPHGNEQFF
TGTGCCAGCAGGCCCGCCGACGGGGTACCCCACGGCAATGAGCAGTTCTTC
>TRBD1|once|TRBJ2-7|TRBV10-3
CAISETGQGISYEQYF
TGTGCCATCAGTGAGACGGGACAGGGCATCTCCTACGAGCAGTACTTC
>TRBD1|-|TRBJ2-2|TRBV5-8
CASSFGTENTGELFF
TGTGCCAGCAGCTTTGGGACAGAGAACACCGGGGAGCTGTTTTTT
>TRBD1|-|TRBJ2-7|TRBV5-4
CASSLVPGQGNEQYF
TGTGCCAGCAGCTTGGTTCCGGGACAGGGGAACGAGCAGTACTTC
>-|-|TRBJ2-7|TRBV7-9
CSSGGGQREQYF
TGTTCCAGCGGAGGGGGACAGAGAGAGCAGTACTTC
>-|-|TRBJ2-2|TRBV7-9
CASSSQGGTGELFF
TGTGCCAGCAGCAGTCAGGGTGGCACCGGGGAGCTGTTTTTT
>TRBD2|-|TRBJ2-2|TRBV28
CASSLGGRATGELFF
TGTGCCAGCAGTTTGGGCGGGAGGGCTACCGGGGAGCTGTTTTTT
>TRBD1|-|TRBJ1-4|TRBV11-3
CASSKGGSNNEKLFF
TGTGCCAGCAGCAAAGGGGGCAGCAATAATGAAAAACTGTTTTTT
>TRBD1|once|TRBJ2-7|TRBV6-5
CASSKRQGANIEQYF
TGTGCCAGCAGTAAAAGACAGGGGGCCAACATCGAGCAGTACTTC
>-|-|TRBJ1-1|TRBV29-1
CSVFVGTSGGDTEAFF
TGCAGCGTTTTTGTAGGGACGAGCGGGGGGGACACTGAAGCTTTCTTT
>-|-|TRBJ1-1|TRBV10-3
CAIRGAGEIGTEAFF
TGTGCCATCAGGGGGGCCGGGGAGATAGGGACTGAAGCTTTCTTT
>TRBD1|-|TRBJ2-7|TRBV18
CASSTTRGLPDYEQYF
TGTGCCAGCTCAACCACGAGGGGGCTACCCGACTACGAGCAGTACTTC
>TRBD1|-|TRBJ1-5|TRBV2
CASKLTGENQPQHF
TGTGCCAGCAAACTGACAGGGGAGAATCAGCCCCAGCATTTT
>-|few|TRBJ2-7|TRBV7-6
CASSFLRGSGAYEQYF
TGTGCCAGCAGCTTCTTACGGGGGTCGGGGGCCTACGAGCAGTACTTC
>TRBD2|-|TRBJ2-3|TRBV4-2
CASSQSGGDTQYF
TGTGCCAGCAGCCAAAGCGGGGGGGATACGCAGTATTTT
>TRBD1|-|TRBJ2-7|TRBV11-1
CASSFGQGNYEQYF
TGTGCCAGCAGCTTCGGACAGGGGAACTACGAGCAGTACTTC